This T cell receptor (beta chain) was found in a study of T cell responses to AZD1222 COVID-19 vaccine. Study observations and caveats: Females made up more of the donors, who were largely white British, and clonal diversity may have come out too low. Sampling captured repertoires only after the peak T cell response. Following two doses of AZD1222, Spike-specific TCR breadth and depth rose. Of the AZD1222 recipients, only 5 or 6 were seropositive at baseline.

Using immunoSEQ multiplex PCR, the repertoire was profiled, and TCRdb retains in-frame clones only, with some absent. The sample holds 100,000 or so clones; 89% are singletons and the top ten take around 6%. J gave up 4 bases and V 5 bases, and 2 bases lay outside the gene matches. This CDR3 comprises 13 residues. CDR1 is SGHTA, CDR2 FQGNSA, per germline. Points on this clone: Its antigen remains unknown. Other DNA sequences of this sample code for an identical CDR3.

This material consisted of peripheral blood, taken 28 days after the second AZD1222 dose. The rearrangement joins TRBV7-2 to TRBJ1-5; TRBD1 matches 7 bases. This TCR derives from an adult who received the AZD1222 COVID-19 vaccine. CDR3 sequence: CASSDRVNQPQHF. Here the CDR3 DNA reads TGTGCCAGCAGCGACAGGGTTAATCAGCCCCAGCATTTT.